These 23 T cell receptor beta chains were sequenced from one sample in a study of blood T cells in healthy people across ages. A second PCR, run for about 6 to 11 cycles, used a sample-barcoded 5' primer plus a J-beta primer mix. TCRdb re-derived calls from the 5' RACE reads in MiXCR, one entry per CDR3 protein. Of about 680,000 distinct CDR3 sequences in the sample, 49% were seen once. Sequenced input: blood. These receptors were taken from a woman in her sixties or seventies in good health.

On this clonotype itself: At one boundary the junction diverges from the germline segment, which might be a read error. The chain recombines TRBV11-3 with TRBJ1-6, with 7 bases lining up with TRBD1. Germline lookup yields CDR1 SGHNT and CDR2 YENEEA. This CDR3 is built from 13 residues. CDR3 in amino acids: CACSPDRQSPLHF. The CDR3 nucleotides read TGTGCCTGCAGCCCGGACAGGCAGTCACCCCTCCACTTT.

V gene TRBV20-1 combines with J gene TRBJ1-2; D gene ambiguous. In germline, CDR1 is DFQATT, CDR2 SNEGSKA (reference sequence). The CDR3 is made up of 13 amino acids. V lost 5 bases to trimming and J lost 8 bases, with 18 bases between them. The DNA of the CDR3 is TGCAGTGCTGCCCCCATTGCCCTCCGGGGCTACACCTTC. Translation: CSAAPIALRGYTF.

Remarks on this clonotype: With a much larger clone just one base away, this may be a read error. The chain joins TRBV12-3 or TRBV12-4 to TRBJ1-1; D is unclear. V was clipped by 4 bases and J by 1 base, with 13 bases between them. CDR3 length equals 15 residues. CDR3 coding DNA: TGTGCCAGCAGTTGGGGTCTTGAGCGGAACACTGAAGCTTTCTTT. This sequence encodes CASSWGLERNTEAFF.

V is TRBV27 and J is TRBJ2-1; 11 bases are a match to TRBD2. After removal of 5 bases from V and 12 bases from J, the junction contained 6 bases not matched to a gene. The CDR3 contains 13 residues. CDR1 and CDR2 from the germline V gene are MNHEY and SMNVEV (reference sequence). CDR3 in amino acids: CASSHAGLAGQFF. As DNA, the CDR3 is TGTGCCAGCAGTCACGCCGGACTAGCGGGGCAGTTCTTC.

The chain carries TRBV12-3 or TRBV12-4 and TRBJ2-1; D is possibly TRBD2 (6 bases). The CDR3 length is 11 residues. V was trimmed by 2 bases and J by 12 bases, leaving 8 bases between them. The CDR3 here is CASSLIGGQFF. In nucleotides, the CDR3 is TGTGCCAGCAGTTTAATCGGGGGGCAGTTCTTC.

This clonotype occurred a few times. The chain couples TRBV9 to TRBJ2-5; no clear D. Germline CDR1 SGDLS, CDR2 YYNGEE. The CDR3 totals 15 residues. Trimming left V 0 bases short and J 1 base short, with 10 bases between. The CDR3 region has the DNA TGTGCCAGCAGCGTAGGACGGCAACCCCAAGAGACCCAGTACTTC. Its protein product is CASSVGRQPQETQYF.

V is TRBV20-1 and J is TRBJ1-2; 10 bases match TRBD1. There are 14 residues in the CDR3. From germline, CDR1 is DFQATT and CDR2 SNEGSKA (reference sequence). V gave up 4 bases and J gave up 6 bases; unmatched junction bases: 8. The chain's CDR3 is CSAIKTGGFHGYTF. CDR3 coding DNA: TGCAGTGCTATCAAGACAGGGGGCTTCCATGGCTACACCTTC.

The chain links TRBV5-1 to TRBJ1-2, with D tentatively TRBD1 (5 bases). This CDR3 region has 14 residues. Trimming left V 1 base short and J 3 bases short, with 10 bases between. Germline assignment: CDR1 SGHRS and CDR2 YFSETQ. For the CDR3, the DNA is TGCGCCAGCAGCTTGACCGACAGTGACTATGGCTACACCTTC. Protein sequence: CASSLTDSDYGYTF.

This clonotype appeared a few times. CDR3 loop: CATWQGGEQFF. CDR3 nucleotide sequence: TGTGCCACCTGGCAGGGAGGCGAGCAGTTCTTC. The chain recombines TRBV27 with TRBJ2-1; D is possibly TRBD2 (6 bases). The CDR3 is 11 residues long. The germline V gene has CDR1 MNHEY and CDR2 SMNVEV (reference sequence). The germline V and J ends were trimmed by 10 bases and 10 bases, with 14 bases remaining between them.

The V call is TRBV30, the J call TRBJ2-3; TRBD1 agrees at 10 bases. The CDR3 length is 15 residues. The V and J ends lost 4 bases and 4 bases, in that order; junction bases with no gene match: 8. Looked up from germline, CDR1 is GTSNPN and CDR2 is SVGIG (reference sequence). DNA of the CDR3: TGTGCCTGGAACCCGGGACAGGGGATTCCAGATACGCAGTATTTT. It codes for CAWNPGQGIPDTQYF.

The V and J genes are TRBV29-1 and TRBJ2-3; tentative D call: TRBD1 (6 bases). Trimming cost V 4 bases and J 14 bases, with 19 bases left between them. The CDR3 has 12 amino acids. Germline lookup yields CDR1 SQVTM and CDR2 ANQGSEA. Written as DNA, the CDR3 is TGCAGCGTTGCACAGGGTCCTCCCCGTTTGTATTTT. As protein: CSVAQGPPRLYF.

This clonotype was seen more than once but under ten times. CDR3 protein: CSAPDSRDWAQYF. The CDR3, as DNA: TGCAGTGCTCCGGACAGCAGGGATTGGGCCCAGTACTTC. This chain connects TRBV20-1 to TRBJ2-5; tentative D call: TRBD1 (6 bases). The CDR3 consists of 13 residues. Per germline, CDR1 DFQATT and CDR2 SNEGSKA (reference sequence). Deletions cut 5 bases from V and 9 bases from J, with 19 bases between.

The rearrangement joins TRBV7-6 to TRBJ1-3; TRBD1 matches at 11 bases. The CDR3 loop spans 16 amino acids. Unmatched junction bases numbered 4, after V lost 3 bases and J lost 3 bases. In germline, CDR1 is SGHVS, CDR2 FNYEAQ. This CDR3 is CASSLDRGLGGNTIYF. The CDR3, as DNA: TGTGCCAGCAGCTTGGACAGGGGGCTAGGTGGAAACACCATATATTTT.

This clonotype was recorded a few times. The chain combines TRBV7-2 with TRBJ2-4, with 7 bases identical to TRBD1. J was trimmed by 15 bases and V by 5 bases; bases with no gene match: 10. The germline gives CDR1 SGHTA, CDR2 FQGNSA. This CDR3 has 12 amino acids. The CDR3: CASSLRQGQWYF. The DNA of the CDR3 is TGTGCCAGCAGCCTGCGACAGGGTCAATGGTACTTC.

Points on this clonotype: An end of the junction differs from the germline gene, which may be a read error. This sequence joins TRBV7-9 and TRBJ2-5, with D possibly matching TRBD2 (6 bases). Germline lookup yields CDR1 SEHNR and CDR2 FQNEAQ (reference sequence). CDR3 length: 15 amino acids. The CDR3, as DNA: TGTGCCGGCAGCTTAGCGGCTAGCTTCCAAGAGACCCAGTACTTC. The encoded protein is CAGSLAASFQETQYF.

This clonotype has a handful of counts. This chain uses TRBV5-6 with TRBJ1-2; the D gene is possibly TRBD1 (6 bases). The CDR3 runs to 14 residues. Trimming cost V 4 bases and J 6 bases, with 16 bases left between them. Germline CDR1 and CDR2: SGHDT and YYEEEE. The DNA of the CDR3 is TGTGCCAGCAGCGCCACAGGGACGGCTAATGGCTACACCTTC. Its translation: CASSATGTANGYTF.

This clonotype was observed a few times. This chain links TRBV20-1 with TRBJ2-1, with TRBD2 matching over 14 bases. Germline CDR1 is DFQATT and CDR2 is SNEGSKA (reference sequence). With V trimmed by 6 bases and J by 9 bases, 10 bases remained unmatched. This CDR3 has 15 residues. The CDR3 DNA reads TGCAGTGCCCCGGGACTAGCGGGAGTAAACAGTGAGCAGTTCTTC. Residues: CSAPGLAGVNSEQFF.

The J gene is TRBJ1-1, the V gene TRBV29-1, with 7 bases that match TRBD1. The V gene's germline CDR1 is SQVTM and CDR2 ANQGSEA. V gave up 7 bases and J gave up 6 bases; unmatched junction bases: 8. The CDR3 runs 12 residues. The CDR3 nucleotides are TGCAGCGCCAGGACAGGCCAGTCTGAAGCTTTCTTT. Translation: CSARTGQSEAFF.

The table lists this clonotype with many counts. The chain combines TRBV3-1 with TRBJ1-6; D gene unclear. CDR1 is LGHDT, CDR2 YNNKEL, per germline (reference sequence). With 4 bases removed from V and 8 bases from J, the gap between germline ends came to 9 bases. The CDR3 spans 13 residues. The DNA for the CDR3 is TGTGCCAGCAGCCCCGACGGTGATTCACCCCTCCACTTT. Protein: CASSPDGDSPLHF. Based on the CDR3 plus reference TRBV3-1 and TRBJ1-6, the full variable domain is DTAVSQTPKYLVTQMGNDKSIKCEQNLGHDTMYWYKQDSKKFLKIMFSYNNKELIINETVPNRFSPKSPDKAHLNLHINSLELGDSAVYFCASSPDGDSPLHFGNGTRLTVT.

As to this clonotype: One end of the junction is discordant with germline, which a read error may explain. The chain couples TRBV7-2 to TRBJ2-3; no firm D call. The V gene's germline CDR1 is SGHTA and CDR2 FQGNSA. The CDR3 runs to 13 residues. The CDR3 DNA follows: TGTGCCAGCAGCCTCCAGCATCCAGATACGCGGTATTTT. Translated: CASSLQHPDTRYF. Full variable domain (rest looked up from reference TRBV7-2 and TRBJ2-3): GAGVSQSPSNKVTEKGKDVELRCDPISGHTALYWYRQSLGQGLEFLIYFQGNSAPDKSGLPSDRFSAERTGGSVSTLTIQRTQQEDSAVYLCASSLQHPDTRYFGPGTRLTVL.

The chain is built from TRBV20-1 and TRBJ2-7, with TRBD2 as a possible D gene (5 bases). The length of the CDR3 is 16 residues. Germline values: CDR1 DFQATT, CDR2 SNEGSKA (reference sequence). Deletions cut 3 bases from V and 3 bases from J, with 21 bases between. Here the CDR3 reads CSARTGKTAWGYEQYF. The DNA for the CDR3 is TGCAGTGCTAGGACCGGGAAAACAGCCTGGGGCTACGAGCAGTACTTC.

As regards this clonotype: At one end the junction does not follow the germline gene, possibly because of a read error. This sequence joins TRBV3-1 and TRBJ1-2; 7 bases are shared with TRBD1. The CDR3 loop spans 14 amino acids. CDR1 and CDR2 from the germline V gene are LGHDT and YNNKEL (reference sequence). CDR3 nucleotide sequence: TGTACCAGCAGCCAAGCAGGACAGGACCATGGCTACACCTTC. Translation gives CTSSQAGQDHGYTF.

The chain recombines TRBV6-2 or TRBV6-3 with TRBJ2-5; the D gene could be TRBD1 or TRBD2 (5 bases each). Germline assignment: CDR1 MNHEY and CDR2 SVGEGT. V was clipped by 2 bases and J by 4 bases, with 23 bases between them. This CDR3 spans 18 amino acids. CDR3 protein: CASSYGSMRARAGETQYF. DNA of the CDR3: TGTGCCAGCAGTTACGGGTCGATGCGTGCCAGGGCGGGAGAGACCCAGTACTTC.